This T cell receptor (beta chain) was captured by sequencing in a study of post-analysis software for immune sequencing data (dated by TCRdb to between 2014 and 2016). Regarding the research as a whole: The recorded disease courses included relapsing-remitting, secondary progressive and progressive-relapsing multiple sclerosis, and some patients had no subtype annotation. The patient repertoires were set against about eleven previously published healthy control repertoires from donors whose ages ranged from about 6 to 27 years. A subset of samples was prepared in parallel using single-end sample barcoding, then pooled and co-amplified after Illumina adapter ligation.

To demonstrate the VDJtools post-analysis software, TCR beta repertoires were profiled from the peripheral blood of more than 10 young patients with multiple sclerosis. Multiple sclerosis patients were children and adolescents aged 6 to 15 years. Broader findings and caveats from the paper: Significantly lower normalized Chao1 diversity was found in multiple sclerosis patients than in controls, suggesting substantial peripheral T-cell clonal expansion. The control group was slightly older than the multiple sclerosis patient group. Direct clustering with F measure revealed strong co-clustering of samples prepared in the same batch, which led to a batch-effect correction.

This clonotype was counted only a few times. Its antigen target is currently unknown. Base-call qualities are not available, and no considerably larger clone is one nucleotide away. Library preparation was by PCR. The listed sequencing device is Illumina HiSeq 2500. To reduce PCR and sequencing biases, unique molecular identifiers were incorporated into the TCR beta cDNA libraries. Every 1 to 10 million input T cells yielded some 500,000 cDNA molecules, meaning each molecule approximated one T cell. The same protocol used for the earlier healthy control dataset was applied to prepare and sequence the patient libraries. Within a given batch, samples were prepared together, multiplexed and sequenced on the same HiSeq lane. The study's processing was this. MIGEC was used to process the raw barcoded reads, and molecular identifier groups with only a single read were discarded before consensus assembly and CDR3 extraction. VDJtools was used for post-analysis of the clonotype tables, and diversity was normalized by down-sampling every dataset to the size of the smallest sample. To correct batch-related cross-sample contamination, repertoire overlap clustering matched CDR3 amino acid sequences but not nucleotide sequences. TCRdb applied fastp at Q25 and MiXCR to the public reads, then kept only in-frame beta chains. Here each entry gathers all rows of one CDR3 protein and keeps the most common genes and DNA. The V and J calls were determined by TCRdb, not by the authors. The sample table records 350,000 to 500,000 distinct CDR3 sequences; 30% to 45% of these occur just once. 6.5% to 8% of the sample is held by the ten biggest clonotypes.

The clonotype comes from a girl aged 2 to 9 with multiple sclerosis. Material for sequencing was blood.

The CDR3 reads CASSSRDLGAGGYTF. The DNA sequence reads TGTGCCAGCAGTTCCCGGGACTTGGGAGCGGGGGGCTACACCTTC. The sequence links TRBV12-3 or TRBV12-4 to TRBJ1-2; TRBD1 is possibly the D segment (5 matching bases). The CDR3, from cysteine to phenylalanine, totals 15 residues. The entry retains the CDR3 DNA only, 45 bases that are in frame from base 1. V was cut back by 4 bases and J by 8 bases, leaving a gap of 20 bases between them.